This TCR beta chain came from a study of OX40 agonist ivuxolimab in advanced cancers. About the research overall: Three patients showed partial responses: one hepatocellular carcinoma and two cutaneous melanoma cases. Regarding the study as a whole: Mean expanded clone counts were higher in CD8+ than CD4+ T cells.

This clone was seen a few times. What it binds is not known. Repertoires were generated with immunoSEQ multiplex PCR, while TCRdb's copy carries only in-frame clones and drops some. The repertoire holds tens of thousands of clones, with about 87% as singletons. CDR1 is SGHTA and CDR2 is FQGNSA in the germline V gene. The V end lost 3 bases, the J end lost 4 bases, and 15 bases lay between the germline ends. The CDR3 loop spans 15 amino acids. J is TRBJ1-2 and V is TRBV7-2, with D tentatively TRBD1 (6 bases). This sequence originates from an adult with an advanced solid tumor such as melanoma, head and neck, liver or kidney cancer. This specimen was CD4+ or CD8+ T cells sorted from blood, taken in a trial of the OX40 agonist ivuxolimab. Written as DNA, the CDR3 is TGTGCCAGCAGCTTGCCCAGGGGCCTAGGCTATGGCTACACCTTC. Its protein is CASSLPRGLGYGYTF.